This TCR beta chain was sequenced for a study of blood T cell repertoires in COVID-19. The overall study: COVID-19 samples collected from the United States, Italy and Spain covered acute and convalescent phases. The analysed material was cDNA or gDNA that came from T cells, B-cell-depleted T cells, or PBMCs.

Germline assignment: CDR1 SGHRS and CDR2 YFSETQ. Unmatched junction bases numbered 18, after V lost 10 bases and J lost 6 bases. There are 16 residues in the CDR3. As handled by the study authors: Reference gene primer amplification yielded estimated nucleated cell counts. Some clones are missing from TCRdb's copy, which holds only in-frame ones; the method was immunoSEQ multiplex PCR. That table furnishes V, J and clone size, whereas the DNA furnished D and trimming. The table includes some 220,000 clones, over 70% detected once. The receptor was derived from a woman in her 70s with acute or convalescent COVID-19. The rearrangement uses TRBV5-1 and TRBJ2-1, with TRBD2 identical over 8 bases. Sequenced: peripheral blood. The CDR3 here is CAGSYQASGSTNEQFF. The CDR3 nucleotides read TGCGCCGGTTCTTATCAGGCCAGCGGGAGCACCAATGAGCAGTTCTTC.